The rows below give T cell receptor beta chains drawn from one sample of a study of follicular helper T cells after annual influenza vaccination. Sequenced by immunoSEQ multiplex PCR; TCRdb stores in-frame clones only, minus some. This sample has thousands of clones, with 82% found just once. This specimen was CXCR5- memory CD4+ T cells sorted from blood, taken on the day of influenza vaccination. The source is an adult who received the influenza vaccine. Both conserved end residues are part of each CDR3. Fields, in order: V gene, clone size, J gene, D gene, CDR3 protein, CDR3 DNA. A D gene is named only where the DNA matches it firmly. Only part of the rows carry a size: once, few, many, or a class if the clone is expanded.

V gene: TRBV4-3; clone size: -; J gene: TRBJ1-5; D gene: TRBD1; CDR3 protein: CASSLAGGGQPQHF; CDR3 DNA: TGCGCCAGCAGCTTAGCAGGGGGAGGTCAGCCCCAGCATTTT
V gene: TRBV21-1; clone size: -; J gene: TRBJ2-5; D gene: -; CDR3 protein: CARISVGETQYF; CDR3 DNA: TGTGCCCGCATCTCCGTTGGAGAGACCCAGTACTTC
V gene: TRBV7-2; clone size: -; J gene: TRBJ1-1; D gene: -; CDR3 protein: CASSPRGGVTEAFF; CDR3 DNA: TGTGCCAGCAGCCCTCGAGGGGGGGTTACTGAAGCTTTCTTT
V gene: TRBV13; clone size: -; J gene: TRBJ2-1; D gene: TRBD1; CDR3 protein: CASSPGWGQGEGSSYNEQFF; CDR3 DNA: TGTGCCAGCAGCCCGGGGTGGGGACAGGGGGAAGGTAGCTCCTACAATGAGCAGTTCTTC
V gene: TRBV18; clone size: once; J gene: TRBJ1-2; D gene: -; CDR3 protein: CASSPSGGLYGYTF; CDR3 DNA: TGTGCCAGCTCACCGAGTGGTGGGCTCTATGGCTACACCTTC
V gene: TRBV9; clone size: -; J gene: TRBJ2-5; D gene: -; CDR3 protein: CASSVRPGTETQYF; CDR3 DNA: TGTGCCAGCAGCGTAAGACCCGGGACAGAGACCCAGTACTTC
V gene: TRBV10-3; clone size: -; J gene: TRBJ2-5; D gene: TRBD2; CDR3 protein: CAISRTIAGGRETQYF; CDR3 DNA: TGTGCCATCAGCCGCACTATAGCGGGGGGGCGTGAGACCCAGTACTTC
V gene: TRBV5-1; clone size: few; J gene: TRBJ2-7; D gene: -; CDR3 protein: CASSLLSGGASYEQYF; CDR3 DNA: TGCGCCAGCAGCTTGCTCTCCGGGGGCGCATCCTACGAGCAGTACTTC
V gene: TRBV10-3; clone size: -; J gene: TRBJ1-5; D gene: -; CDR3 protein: CAISLGGNQPQHF; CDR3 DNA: TGTGCCATCAGTCTGGGCGGCAATCAGCCCCAGCATTTT
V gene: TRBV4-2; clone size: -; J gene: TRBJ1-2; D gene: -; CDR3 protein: CASSQSSTGYGYTF; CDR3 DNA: TGTGCCAGCAGCCAGTCTTCCACAGGCTATGGCTACACCTTC
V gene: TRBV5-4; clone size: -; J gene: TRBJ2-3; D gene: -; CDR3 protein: CASSLGGAGGDTQYF; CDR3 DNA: TGTGCCAGCAGCTTGGGCGGGGCCGGGGGAGATACGCAGTATTTT
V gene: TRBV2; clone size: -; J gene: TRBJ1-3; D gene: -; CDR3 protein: CASSFSGPSGNTIYF; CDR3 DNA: TGTGCCAGCAGTTTTTCAGGGCCCTCTGGAAACACCATATATTTT
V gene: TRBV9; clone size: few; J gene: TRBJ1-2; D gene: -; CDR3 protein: CASSVGSGYGYTF; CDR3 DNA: TGTGCCAGCAGCGTAGGATCCGGCTATGGCTACACCTTC
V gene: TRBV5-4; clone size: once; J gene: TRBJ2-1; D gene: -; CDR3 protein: CASSTRSGSTYNEQFF; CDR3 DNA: TGTGCCAGCAGCACGAGGAGCGGATCAACCTACAATGAGCAGTTCTTC
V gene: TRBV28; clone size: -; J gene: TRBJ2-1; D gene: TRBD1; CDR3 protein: CASTPGDRGYNEQFF; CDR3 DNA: TGTGCCAGCACCCCAGGGGACAGGGGCTACAATGAGCAGTTCTTC
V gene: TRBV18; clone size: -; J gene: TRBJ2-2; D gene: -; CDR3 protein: CASSPRTERTNTGELFF; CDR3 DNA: TGTGCCAGCTCACCAAGGACTGAGCGCACGAACACCGGGGAGCTGTTTTTT
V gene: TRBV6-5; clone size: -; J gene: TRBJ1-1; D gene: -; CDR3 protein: CASSYSIQGGSEAFF; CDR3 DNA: TGTGCCAGCAGTTACTCGATCCAGGGAGGGTCTGAAGCTTTCTTT
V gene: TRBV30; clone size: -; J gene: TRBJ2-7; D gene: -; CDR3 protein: CAGDGLEQYF; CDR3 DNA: TGTGCCGGTGATGGGCTCGAGCAGTACTTC
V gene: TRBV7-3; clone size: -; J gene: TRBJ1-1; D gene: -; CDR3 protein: CASSGQKNTEAFF; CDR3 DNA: TGTGCCAGCAGCGGACAGAAGAACACTGAAGCTTTCTTT
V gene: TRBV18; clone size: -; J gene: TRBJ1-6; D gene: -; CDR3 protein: CASSPSESSYNSPLHF; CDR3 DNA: TGTGCCAGCTCACCCTCAGAGAGCTCCTATAATTCACCCCTCCACTTT
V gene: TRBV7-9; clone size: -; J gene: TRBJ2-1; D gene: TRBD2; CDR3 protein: CASSPIAGVPYNEQFF; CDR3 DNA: TGTGCCAGCAGCCCCATAGCGGGGGTCCCATACAATGAGCAGTTCTTC
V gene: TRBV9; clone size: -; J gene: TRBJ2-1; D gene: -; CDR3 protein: CASSDISSYNEQFF; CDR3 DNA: TGTGCCAGCAGCGATATTAGCTCCTACAATGAGCAGTTCTTC
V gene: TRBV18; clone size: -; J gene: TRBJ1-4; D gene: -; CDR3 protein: CASSPLVHEKLFF; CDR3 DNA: TGTGCCAGCTCACCCCTGGTCCATGAAAAACTGTTTTTT
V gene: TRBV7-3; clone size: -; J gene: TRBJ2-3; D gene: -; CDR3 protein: CASSFGGGPADTQYF; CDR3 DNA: TGTGCCAGCAGCTTTGGGGGGGGCCCCGCAGATACGCAGTATTTT